This TCR beta chain is drawn from a study of blood T cells in healthy people across ages. CDR1 MGHDK and CDR2 SYGVNS come from the germline V gene. V was shortened by 1 base and J by 7 bases, with 18 bases between the two germline ends. The CDR3 consists of 16 residues. Then a second PCR, running roughly 6 to 12 cycles, was carried out with a sample-barcoded 5' primer and a J-beta primer mix. One entry per CDR3 protein, called by TCRdb with MiXCR from the 5' RACE reads. The sample shows some 1.6 million distinct CDR3 sequences, 30% to 35% of them seen only once. The origin of this receptor is a woman aged 25 to 39 in good health. Sample: blood. This chain connects TRBV25-1 to TRBJ2-3; TRBD1 might be the D (6 bases). The CDR3, as DNA: TGTGCCAGCAGTGAATTAACAGGGAACCAGGTTAATACGCAGTATTTT. It translates to CASSELTGNQVNTQYF.